This T cell receptor (beta chain) comes out of a study of T cell changes during pregnancy in multiple sclerosis. The V gene's germline CDR1 is SNHLY and CDR2 FYNNEI. The CDR3 totals 13 residues. Between the trimmed V and J ends, which lost 1 base and 14 bases, there was a span of 12 bases. Sequencing was performed with immunoSEQ multiplex PCR; in TCRdb, only in-frame clones are kept and a portion is missing. The profile shows about 110,000 clones, around 90% of them singletons. The chain uses TRBV2 and TRBJ1-6; D is ambiguous. Sequences were derived from peripheral blood, sampled before pregnancy. The TCR comes from a female donor with multiple sclerosis, enrolled in a pregnancy study. The CDR3: CASSEGRRSALHF. The DNA of the CDR3 is TGTGCCAGCAGTGAAGGGCGGCGGTCGGCCCTCCACTTT.